The 28 T cell receptor beta chains given below trace back to one sample, sequenced in a study of beta chain features in type 1 diabetes (dated by TCRdb to between 2017 and 2018). Library preparation employed the immunoSEQ multiplex PCR assay. All of the isolated RNA was reverse transcribed with the High Capacity cDNA Reverse Transcription Kit, so expressed TCRB transcripts were sequenced. Here the immuneACCESS table is served through TCRdb, limited to in-frame sequences with V and J called. Missing clones are a known gap in these copies; in checked studies unresolved V genes cover under half, and the rest lacks a known reason. Present in this sample are under 300,000 clones, about 26% of which were seen just once. The ten most abundant clones make up 4% of the sample. Sequencing was performed on central memory CD4+ T cells from blood. These receptors were collected from a man aged 30 to 39 in good health.

This rearrangement joins TRBV28 to TRBJ2-7; TRBD1 agrees at 8 bases. Germline CDR1 reads MDHEN; CDR2 reads SYDVKM. The CDR3 totals 14 residues. Germline trimming cut 1 base from V and 3 bases from J; bases unmatched to any gene: 2. The CDR3 DNA sequence: TGTGCCAGCAGTTTATCCACAGGGGGCTACGAGCAGTACTTC. This encodes CASSLSTGGYEQYF.

The V call is TRBV5-1, the J call TRBJ2-5; D is ambiguous. The CDR3 covers 16 residues. Germline V gene sequence: CDR1 SGHRS, CDR2 YFSETQ. V lost 0 bases, J lost 5 bases, and 17 bases lay in between. CDR3 loop: CASSLALGSIAETQYF. The CDR3 DNA is TGCGCCAGCAGCTTGGCTCTGGGCTCTATAGCTGAGACCCAGTACTTC.

This clone was seen many times. This rearrangement joins TRBV4-1 to TRBJ1-1; D perhaps matches TRBD1 (5 bases). The V end lost 4 bases, the J end lost 1 base, and 13 bases lay between the germline ends. Germline V gives CDR1 MGHRA, CDR2 YSYEKL. The CDR3 is made up of 15 amino acids. The CDR3 region has the DNA TGCGCCAGCAGCCGCCCCGGCAGGGAGAACACTGAAGCTTTCTTT. Translation: CASSRPGRENTEAFF.

This clone was detected ten times or more. A junction boundary mismatches the germline segment, possibly from a read error. The chain couples TRBV29-1 to TRBJ2-7, with D unresolved. The CDR3 covers 12 residues. Per germline, CDR1 SQVTM and CDR2 ANQGSEA. The CDR3: CSVKDSGHEQYF. The CDR3 DNA sequence: TGCAGCGTTAAAGATTCCGGCCACGAGCAGTACTTC.

Only a few counts were recorded for this clone. This chain joins TRBV6-5 and TRBJ1-5; D gene unclear. Germline lookup yields CDR1 MNHEY and CDR2 SVGAGI. The CDR3 runs 15 residues. V was trimmed by 3 bases and J by 0 bases, leaving 9 bases between them. This CDR3 is CASSYKFDSNQPQHF. For the CDR3, the DNA is TGTGCCAGCAGTTATAAGTTCGATAGCAATCAGCCCCAGCATTTT.

There are a few counts of this clone. The V gene is TRBV5-4, the J gene TRBJ1-5; maybe TRBD1 (5 bases). The V end lost 3 bases, the J end lost 7 bases, and 11 bases lay between the germline ends. Germline CDR1 reads SGHNT; CDR2 reads YYREEE (reference sequence). The CDR3 has 13 residues. The CDR3 reads CASSSNQGQPQHF. Here the CDR3 DNA reads TGTGCCAGCAGCTCCAATCAGGGACAGCCCCAGCATTTT.

In regard to this clone: This may come from a read error, since a much larger clone is one base off. Other nucleotide sequences in the sample specify the same CDR3. The V and J genes are TRBV7-2 and TRBJ2-3; TRBD2 matches at 9 bases. J was trimmed by 1 base and V by 1 base; bases with no gene match: 0. The CDR3 is 15 residues long. CDR1 SGHTA and CDR2 FQGNSA come from the germline V gene. This CDR3 is CASSLGLAGTDTQYF. CDR3 sequence (DNA): TGTGCCAGCAGCTTAGGACTAGCGGGCACAGATACGCAGTATTTT.

The chain employs TRBV30 and TRBJ2-2; no clear D. The ends were cut back, 0 bases at V and 0 bases at J, with 17 bases in the middle. Germline-derived CDR1 and CDR2 are GTSNPN and SVGIG (reference sequence). CDR3 size: 18 residues. CDR3 protein: CAWSVRQTASTNTGELFF. CDR3 sequence (DNA): TGTGCCTGGAGTGTACGCCAGACGGCCTCAACGAACACCGGGGAGCTGTTTTTT.

The rearrangement uses TRBV29-1 and TRBJ2-2; 9 bases match TRBD1. The V and J ends lost 6 bases and 1 base, in that order; junction bases with no gene match: 6. The germline V gene encodes CDR1 SQVTM and CDR2 ANQGSEA. This CDR3 is built from 15 residues. DNA for the CDR3: TGCAGCGTCTTAAGACAGGGGGTGAACACCGGGGAGCTGTTTTTT. Residues: CSVLRQGVNTGELFF.

The CDR3 DNA reads TGTGGTCGGCAGGGTAGCTACGAGCAGTACTTC. Amino acid sequence: CGRQGSYEQYF. The rearrangement uses TRBV6-5 and TRBJ2-7; weak D call: TRBD1 (5 bases). Per the germline V gene, CDR1 is MNHEY and CDR2 is SVGAGI. This CDR3 region has 11 residues.

This clone occurred a few times. The rearrangement uses TRBV28 and TRBJ1-2; 7 nucleotides agree with TRBD1. This CDR3 comprises 13 residues. The junction had 7 bases not matched to a gene; V was cut back by 5 bases and J by 7 bases. Germline loops: CDR1 MDHEN, CDR2 SYDVKM. The CDR3 region is CASSKTGFFGYTF. CDR3 coding DNA: TGTGCCAGCAGTAAGACAGGGTTTTTTGGCTACACCTTC.

The chain uses TRBV30 and TRBJ2-7; no definite D call. The CDR3 is made up of 11 amino acids. Trimming shortened V by 4 bases and J by 0 bases, and 4 bases separated the two germline ends. Germline-derived CDR1 and CDR2 are GTSNPN and SVGIG (reference sequence). The CDR3 here is CAWTASYEQYF. DNA for the CDR3: TGTGCCTGGACGGCCTCCTACGAGCAGTACTTC.

This chain uses TRBV28 with TRBJ2-3; 11 bases fit TRBD2. Germline V lookup: CDR1 MDHEN, CDR2 SYDVKM. V shed 5 bases, J shed 3 bases, and the junction held 7 bases outside the gene matches. CDR3 length equals 16 residues. As DNA, the CDR3 is TGTGCCAGCAGTCTGGGACTAGCGGACTCAACAGATACGCAGTATTTT. This codes for CASSLGLADSTDTQYF.

This chain connects TRBV7-2 to TRBJ1-1, with a possible D match to TRBD1 (6 bases). The CDR3 length is 15 residues. With 2 bases removed from V and 4 bases from J, the gap between germline ends came to 14 bases. CDR1 is SGHTA and CDR2 is FQGNSA in the germline V gene. CDR3 sequence: CASSLYRESFTEAFF. CDR3 bases: TGTGCCAGCAGCTTATACAGGGAAAGTTTCACTGAAGCTTTCTTT.

This clone came up a few times. J is TRBJ2-2 and V is TRBV7-2; D not resolved. Germline CDR1 reads SGHTA; CDR2 reads FQGNSA. CDR3 length: 14 residues. Trimming stripped 0 bases from V and 0 bases from J, with 2 bases between. The CDR3 coding sequence is TGTGCCAGCAGCTTAGCGCCGAACACCGGGGAGCTGTTTTTT. It is translated as CASSLAPNTGELFF.

Many counts were recorded for this clone. V gene TRBV29-1 combines with J gene TRBJ2-5; 13 positions agree with TRBD2. The CDR3 has 15 amino acids. Germline CDR1 and CDR2: SQVTM and ANQGSEA. The J segment lost 2 bases and the V segment lost 7 bases, leaving 7 bases of the junction unmatched. In DNA, the CDR3 is TGCAGCGCCCAAGGACTAGCGGGAGCACAAGAGACCCAGTACTTC. It yields the protein CSAQGLAGAQETQYF.

This chain uses TRBV4-1 with TRBJ2-7; D is possibly TRBD1 (6 bases). CDR1 and CDR2 from the germline V gene are MGHRA and YSYEKL. The CDR3 length is 15 residues. V lost 4 bases and J lost 3, with 16 bases in between. CDR3 protein: CASSRLWQGSYEQYF. The CDR3 DNA reads TGCGCCAGCAGCCGGCTATGGCAGGGGAGCTACGAGCAGTACTTC.

The table lists this clone with a few counts. The chain combines TRBV27 with TRBJ2-7, with 8 bases identical to TRBD2. The CDR3 runs 16 residues. J gave up 6 bases and V 2 bases, and 12 bases lay outside the gene matches. Germline CDR1 and CDR2: MNHEY and SMNVEV (reference sequence). The CDR3 loop is CASSLKVMGTRGEQYF. The CDR3 DNA follows: TGTGCCAGCAGTTTAAAAGTAATGGGGACTAGGGGCGAGCAGTACTTC.

The gene calls are TRBV7-2 and TRBJ2-3; no clear D. V was trimmed by 1 base and J by 0 bases, leaving 2 bases between them. CDR3 size: 13 residues. Germline values: CDR1 SGHTA, CDR2 FQGNSA. The CDR3 DNA is TGTGCCAGCAGCTTAGTTAGCACAGATACGCAGTATTTT. Protein product: CASSLVSTDTQYF.

This clone was counted a few times. The chain recombines TRBV7-8 with TRBJ2-5; unclear D gene. The germline V gene has CDR1 SGHVS and CDR2 FQNEAQ. V dropped 7 bases and J dropped 7 bases, with 10 bases sitting between them. The CDR3 sequence is 11 residues long. The chain's CDR3 is CASTITGTQYF. The CDR3 nucleotides read TGTGCCAGCACCATAACCGGGACCCAGTACTTC.

This clone was counted between two and nine times. The chain joins TRBV2 to TRBJ2-3; D is undetermined. The V and J ends lost 8 bases and 0 bases respectively, with 3 bases between them. The CDR3 loop spans 11 amino acids. The germline CDR1 and CDR2 sequences are SNHLY and FYNNEI. CDR3 nucleotides: TGTGCCAGCGCCAGCACAGATACGCAGTATTTT. As protein: CASASTDTQYF. Combining the CDR3 with reference TRBV2 and TRBJ2-3 gives the whole variable domain EPEVTQTPSHQVTQMGQEVILRCVPISNHLYFYWYRQILGQKVEFLVSFYNNEISEKSEIFDDQFSVERPDGSNFTLKIRSTKLEDSAMYFCASASTDTQYFGPGTRLTVL.

This clone has a handful of counts. The chain recombines TRBV29-1 with TRBJ2-7; D is possibly TRBD2 (6 bases). Germline values: CDR1 SQVTM, CDR2 ANQGSEA. The V and J ends lost 5 bases and 0 bases respectively, with 17 bases between them. CDR3 length: 15 amino acids. CDR3 bases: TGCAGCGTTAAAGTCGGGACTTCTAGCTCCTACGAGCAGTACTTC. It codes for CSVKVGTSSSYEQYF.

This clone has a handful of counts. CDR3 protein: CASSPTGTSGETQYF. CDR3 sequence (DNA): TGTGCCAGCTCACCTACCGGGACATCTGGAGAGACCCAGTACTTC. The gene calls are TRBV18 and TRBJ2-5, with D possibly matching TRBD1 (6 bases). Germline CDR1 reads KGHSH; CDR2 reads LQKENI. The V and J ends lost 3 bases and 4 bases respectively, with 15 bases between them. This CDR3 has 15 amino acids.

In this sample, this clone turned up a few times. The J gene is TRBJ2-7, the V gene TRBV6-6, with 7 bases lining up with TRBD2. Germline CDR1 and CDR2: MNHNY and SVGAGI (reference sequence). The V and J ends lost 6 bases and 8 bases, in that order; junction bases with no gene match: 1. This CDR3 region has 10 residues. The CDR3 loop is CASRGTKQYF. The CDR3 DNA reads as TGTGCCAGCAGGGGGACTAAGCAGTACTTC.

This clone was counted between two and nine times. The CDR3 nucleotides read TGCGCCAGCAGCTTGGAGGGGTCGAGCAATCAGCCCCAGCATTTT. It translates to CASSLEGSSNQPQHF. This chain links TRBV5-1 with TRBJ1-5; maybe TRBD1 (5 bases). CDR1 is SGHRS and CDR2 is YFSETQ in the germline V gene. The CDR3 has 15 amino acids. V was clipped by 0 bases and J by 1 base, with 8 bases between them.

The table lists this clone with a few counts. Other DNA sequences from this sample encode an identical CDR3 as well. The chain employs TRBV30 and TRBJ1-1, with unresolved D. The CDR3 consists of 13 residues. The ends were cut back, 5 bases at V and 6 bases at J, with 16 bases in the middle. Germline CDR1 GTSNPN, CDR2 SVGIG (reference sequence). CDR3 loop: CAWEGFAVPEAFF. The CDR3 coding sequence is TGTGCCTGGGAGGGTTTTGCGGTACCTGAAGCTTTCTTT. Using reference TRBV30 and TRBJ1-1 for the parts outside the CDR3, the full variable domain is SQTIHQWPATLVQPVGSPLSLECTVEGTSNPNLYWYRQAAGRGLQLLFYSVGIGQISSEVPQNLSASRPQDRQFILSSKKLLLSDSGFYLCAWEGFAVPEAFFGQGTRLTVV.

This clone was counted only a few times. The chain combines TRBV7-2 with TRBJ2-6, with 8 bases fitting TRBD1. Germline trimming cut 4 bases from V and 2 bases from J; bases unmatched to any gene: 7. The CDR3 runs to 17 residues. The germline CDR1 and CDR2 sequences are SGHTA and FQGNSA. The DNA of the CDR3 is TGTGCCAGCAGCTCGCAGACAGGGGTGACTGGGGCCAACGTCCTGACTTTC. Residues: CASSSQTGVTGANVLTF.

This chain connects TRBV10-3 to TRBJ2-1, with D unresolved. The CDR3 runs 14 residues. Per the germline V gene, CDR1 is ENHRY and CDR2 is SYGVKD. V shed 5 bases and J shed 7 bases, with 15 bases lying between them. The CDR3 loop is CAISSQAQRNEQFF. CDR3 DNA: TGTGCCATCAGTTCGCAGGCGCAAAGGAATGAGCAGTTCTTC.